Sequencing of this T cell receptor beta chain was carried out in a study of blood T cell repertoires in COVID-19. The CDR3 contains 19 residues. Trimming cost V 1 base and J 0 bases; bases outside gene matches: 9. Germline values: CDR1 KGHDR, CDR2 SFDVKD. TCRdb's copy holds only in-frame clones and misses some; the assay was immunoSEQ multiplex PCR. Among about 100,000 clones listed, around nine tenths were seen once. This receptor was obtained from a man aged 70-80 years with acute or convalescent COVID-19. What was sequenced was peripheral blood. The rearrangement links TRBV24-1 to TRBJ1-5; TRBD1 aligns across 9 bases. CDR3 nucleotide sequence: TGTGCCACCAGTGATTTCCAGGACAGGGGTTCCTATAGCAATCAGCCCCAGCATTTT. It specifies CATSDFQDRGSYSNQPQHF.